The T cell receptor (beta chain) described here comes from a study of shared clonotypes between healthy human individuals. Across the whole study: Contributing individuals were a couple of females and three males aged 18 to 49.

Turning to this clone: Within the sample, other DNA sequences also encode this same CDR3.

TCRdb's table, derived via immunoSEQ multiplex PCR, lists solely in-frame clones and lacks some. This sample has 2 million to 2.5 million clones; over 85% occur once, and the top ten carry around 0.4%. The CDR3 has 15 residues. Germline CDR1 GTSNPN, CDR2 SVGIG (reference sequence). V shed 0 bases, J shed 7 bases, and the junction held 5 bases outside the gene matches. This clonotype was sampled from a man aged 18 to 30 in good health. Some clones in this sample may be carry-over from other donors' samples. The sequencing sample was made of naive CD4+ T cells from PBMCs. Noted subset: CD45RA+ positively selected. The chain has TRBV30 and TRBJ1-6; 8 bases fit TRBD1. In nucleotides, the CDR3 is TGTGCCTGGAGTGTACTGGCAGGGGGCAATTCACCCCTCCACTTT. This gives the protein CAWSVLAGGNSPLHF.